This section outlines one T cell receptor beta chain sequence together with its context. This sample stems from a study of blood T cell repertoires in COVID-19. At the level of the study: Spain, Italy and the United States supplied samples that represented acute and convalescent COVID-19.

Seattle's enrolled individuals joined amid active infection and were then monitored longitudinally. After removal of 2 bases from V and 3 bases from J, the junction contained 1 base not matched to a gene. The CDR3 has 14 residues. CDR1 is SGHRS and CDR2 is YFSETQ in the germline V gene. Original handling: It was from reference gene primer amplification that nucleated cell counts were estimated. Profiling relied on immunoSEQ multiplex PCR, and the TCRdb table lists in-frame clones only, not all of them. V and J calls and clone size are copied from that table; D and trimming were computed from the DNA. Of around 300,000 clones listed, roughly 92% are singletons.

The sequence derives from a woman under 40 with COVID-19, enrolled during active disease. Sequences were obtained from peripheral blood. This rearrangement joins TRBV5-1 to TRBJ2-5; 10 nucleotides agree with TRBD2. The CDR3: CASSFSGGKETQYF. The CDR3 bases are TGCGCCAGCAGCTTTAGCGGGGGGAAAGAGACCCAGTACTTC. Filled out from reference TRBV5-1 and TRBJ2-5, the complete variable domain reads KAGVTQTPRYLIKTRGQQVTLSCSPISGHRSVSWYQQTPGQGLQFLFEYFSETQRNKGNFPGRFSGRQFSNSRSEMNVSTLELGDSALYLCASSFSGGKETQYFGPGTRLLVL.